This TCR beta chain originates from a study of blood T cell repertoires in COVID-19. This clone was observed once. Methods used by the authors: Estimates of nucleated cell counts were drawn from the amplification of reference gene primers. This table comes from immunoSEQ multiplex PCR, and its TCRdb copy is limited to in-frame clones, with some not included. The V and J calls and clone size were taken over from that table, and D and trimming were inferred from the DNA. This table holds 85,000 to 130,000 clones, about 89% found once. Sequencing was done on a sample of peripheral blood. This clonotype was sampled from a man between 50 and 59 years old with acute or convalescent COVID-19.

The CDR3 protein is CATSDTGQGWSGELFF. CDR3 DNA: TGTGCCACCAGTGACACCGGACAGGGATGGTCCGGGGAGCTGTTTTTT. V and J are TRBV24-1 and TRBJ2-2, with 8 bases matching TRBD1. J lost 6 bases, V lost 4 bases, and 9 bases had no gene match. Germline V CDR1 and CDR2: KGHDR, SFDVKD. The CDR3 consists of 16 residues.